One sample yielded the 23 T cell receptor beta chains listed below, sequenced in a study of blood T cell repertoires in COVID-19. The data were produced by immunoSEQ multiplex PCR, yet TCRdb's version contains in-frame clones alone and is incomplete. The repertoire holds about 110,000 clones, with approximately 85% as singletons. Sequencing used peripheral blood. These receptors all come from a woman aged 55-70 years with acute or convalescent COVID-19.

This clone appeared a single time. The chain employs TRBV7-6 and TRBJ1-5; D is undetermined. CDR1 is SGHVS and CDR2 is FNYEAQ in the germline V gene. The V end was cut by 6 bases, the J end by 4 bases, with 10 bases between. The CDR3 extends over 13 amino acids. The CDR3 nucleotides read TGTGCCAGCAGACGTACAGATAATCAGCCCCAGCATTTT. Its translation is CASRRTDNQPQHF.

The rearrangement joins TRBV5-5 to TRBJ1-2; TRBD1 matches 9 bases. This CDR3 comprises 16 residues. V lost 3 bases, J lost 8 bases, and 14 bases stayed unmatched. Germline lookup yields CDR1 SGHKS and CDR2 YYEKEE (reference sequence). DNA of the CDR3: TGTGCCAGCAGCTCTGGTATGGGACAGGGAGTTGGAGGCTACACCTTC. Translated: CASSSGMGQGVGGYTF.

CDR3 bases: TGTGCCAGCAGTTCCGGTGGGGCAGGCGCCTCCTACGAGCAGTACTTC. It yields the protein CASSSGGAGASYEQYF. This rearrangement joins TRBV28 to TRBJ2-7, with D possibly being TRBD1 (5 bases). The CDR3 spans 16 residues. Germline CDR1 is MDHEN and CDR2 is SYDVKM. V was trimmed by 4 bases and J by 0 bases, leaving 16 bases between them.

The CDR3 here is CSVGFRGYNEQFF. DNA of the CDR3: TGCAGCGTTGGGTTCAGGGGCTACAATGAGCAGTTCTTC. This chain joins TRBV29-1 and TRBJ2-1, with TRBD1 as a possible D gene (6 bases). V lost 4 bases, J lost 3 bases, and 10 bases lay in between. The germline V gene has CDR1 SQVTM and CDR2 ANQGSEA. The CDR3 is made up of 13 amino acids.

The V gene is TRBV15, the J gene TRBJ2-5; maybe TRBD2 (6 bases). The CDR3 totals 15 residues. The V gene lost 5 bases and the J gene lost 1 base, with 14 bases spanning the gap. Germline V gene data show CDR1 as LNHNV and CDR2 as YYDKDF (reference sequence). The CDR3 sequence is CATSRTTSPQETQYF. The DNA of the CDR3 is TGTGCCACCAGCCGGACTACGAGCCCCCAAGAGACCCAGTACTTC.

J is TRBJ1-5 and V is TRBV28; D perhaps matches TRBD1 (5 bases). V was pared by 2 bases and J by 8 bases, with 7 bases between. This CDR3 has 12 amino acids. Per the germline V gene, CDR1 is MDHEN and CDR2 is SYDVKM. The CDR3 reads CASSLIGEPQHF. The DNA of the CDR3 is TGTGCCAGCAGTTTAATAGGGGAGCCCCAGCATTTT.

This clone was observed a single time. The chain recombines TRBV30 with TRBJ1-5; D unclear. Trimming removed 2 bases from V and 7 bases from J, with 9 bases in between. Germline CDR1 GTSNPN, CDR2 SVGIG (reference sequence). This CDR3 spans 12 amino acids. Here the CDR3 DNA reads TGTGCCTGGAGTTTCTCAGGACAGCCCCAGCATTTT. Translating it yields CAWSFSGQPQHF.

This rearrangement joins TRBV30 to TRBJ1-6, with TRBD1 as a possible D gene (6 bases). The V end lost 0 bases, the J end lost 10 bases, and 13 bases lay between the germline ends. The CDR3 runs to 14 residues. From germline, CDR1 is GTSNPN and CDR2 SVGIG (reference sequence). The CDR3: CAWSVGGGGSPLHF. As DNA, the CDR3 is TGTGCCTGGAGTGTGGGAGGGGGAGGCTCACCCCTCCACTTT.

V usage is TRBV3-1 (or the pseudogene TRBV3-2) and J usage is TRBJ2-7, with a tentative D call TRBD1 (5 bases). CDR3 length: 22 residues. The V end was cut by 4 bases, the J end by 0 bases, with 34 bases between. Germline values: CDR1 LGHDT, CDR2 YNNKEL (reference sequence). The CDR3 region is CASSRNNERTFQGRLTSYEQYF. In DNA form, the CDR3 reads TGTGCCAGCAGCCGGAACAACGAGAGAACCTTTCAGGGCAGGTTAACCTCCTACGAGCAGTACTTC.

CDR3 sequence reads: CASSPGVSNTGELFF. The CDR3 nucleotides are TGTGCCAGCAGTCCCGGGGTCTCTAACACCGGGGAGCTGTTTTTT. The chain combines TRBV7-2 with TRBJ2-2; perhaps TRBD2 as D (5 bases). The CDR3 has 15 residues. Germline assignment: CDR1 SGHTA and CDR2 FQGNSA. V was clipped by 6 bases and J by 2 bases, with 13 bases between them.

This clone has only a few counts. This sequence joins TRBV5-1 and TRBJ1-1; TRBD1 aligns across 10 bases. CDR3 length: 14 residues. Germline V CDR1 and CDR2: SGHRS, YFSETQ. The ends lost 5 bases at V and 6 bases at J; junction bases unmatched: 7. CDR3 in DNA: TGCGCCAGCAGTGGGGACAGGGGTCGATCTGAAGCTTTCTTT. Residues: CASSGDRGRSEAFF.

This clone has only a few counts. This chain links TRBV6-2 or TRBV6-3 with TRBJ2-3; no clear D gene. This CDR3 has 14 amino acids. CDR1 and CDR2 (germline): MNHEY, SVGEGT. Trimming cost V 5 bases and J 4 bases, with 13 bases left between them. CDR3 DNA sequence: TGTGCCAGCAGTCAGACTTGGTTATCAGATACGCAGTATTTT. As protein: CASSQTWLSDTQYF.

This chain links TRBV3-1 (or the pseudogene TRBV3-2) with TRBJ1-1; 7 positions match TRBD1. There are 13 residues in the CDR3. Germline assignment: CDR1 LGHDT and CDR2 YNNKEL (reference sequence). V dropped 7 bases and J dropped 4; count of bases not matched to a gene: 6. The CDR3 reads CASTYRGGTEAFF. CDR3 coding DNA: TGTGCCAGCACCTACAGGGGTGGCACTGAAGCTTTCTTT.

The rearrangement uses TRBV6-5 and TRBJ2-1; 8 bases fit TRBD1. Germline V CDR1 and CDR2: MNHEY, SVGAGI. CDR3 size: 12 residues. Trimming at V came to 8 bases and at J to 8 bases, leaving 5 bases not matched to a gene. CDR3 DNA: TGTGCCAGCGCCGGACAGGGCTATGAGCAGTTCTTC. This sequence encodes CASAGQGYEQFF.

V gene TRBV5-6 combines with J gene TRBJ1-2; 9 bases agree with TRBD1. CDR3 size: 14 residues. Germline values: CDR1 SGHDT, CDR2 YYEEEE. V was pared by 3 bases and J by 4 bases, with 4 bases of the junction left unmatched. The DNA of the CDR3 is TGTGCCAGCAGCTCCGGGACAGGGCGCTATGGCTACACCTTC. It encodes CASSSGTGRYGYTF.

V usage is TRBV7-2 and J usage is TRBJ2-7; 9 nucleotides line up with TRBD1. This CDR3 comprises 15 residues. V trimming: 5 bases; J trimming: 4 bases; junction bases outside the gene matches: 9. The germline gives CDR1 SGHTA, CDR2 FQGNSA. CDR3 in DNA: TGTGCCAGCAGCAGCCGGGACAGGGTCTTGTACGAGCAGTACTTC. Residues: CASSSRDRVLYEQYF.

This chain uses TRBV19 with TRBJ2-4, with D possibly being TRBD2 (6 bases). Germline CDR1 and CDR2: LNHDA and SQIVND (reference sequence). This CDR3 has 16 residues. V was clipped by 3 bases and J by 5 bases, with 17 bases between them. The CDR3 is CASSISGSGRQNIQYF. The CDR3 DNA is TGTGCCAGTAGTATTTCCGGGAGTGGGAGGCAAAACATTCAGTACTTC. Full variable domain (outside the CDR3, taken from reference TRBV19 and TRBJ2-4): DGGITQSPKYLFRKEGQNVTLSCEQNLNHDAMYWYRQDPGQGLRLIYYSQIVNDFQKGDIAEGYSVSREKKESFPLTVTSAQKNPTAFYLCASSISGSGRQNIQYFGAGTRLSVL.

The V and J genes are TRBV30 and TRBJ1-1; D ambiguous. This CDR3 has 13 amino acids. V was shortened by 0 bases and J by 7 bases, with 12 bases between the two germline ends. CDR1 is GTSNPN and CDR2 is SVGIG in the germline V gene (reference sequence). This CDR3 reads CAWSVEGSREAFF. The DNA for the CDR3 is TGTGCCTGGAGTGTAGAGGGCAGCCGTGAAGCTTTCTTT.

This chain joins TRBV6-5 and TRBJ2-7; D might be TRBD1 (7 bases). The CDR3 length is 14 residues. V lost 7 bases to trimming and J lost 0 bases, with 13 bases between them. The germline V gene has CDR1 MNHEY and CDR2 SVGAGI. The CDR3 sequence: CASIRGDTSYEQYF. For the CDR3, the DNA is TGTGCCAGCATCAGGGGGGACACCTCCTACGAGCAGTACTTC.

V is TRBV12-3 or TRBV12-4 and J is TRBJ2-5, with a weak D call TRBD1 (6 bases). The germline V and J ends were trimmed by 6 bases and 5 bases, with 10 bases remaining between them. The CDR3 spans 12 residues. The CDR3 loop reads CASRTGLETQYF. The DNA of the CDR3 is TGTGCCAGCAGAACAGGGCTCGAGACCCAGTACTTC.

In its sample, this clone was seen a few times. In the same sample, other DNA sequences code for this CDR3. The chain is built from TRBV3-1 (or the pseudogene TRBV3-2) and TRBJ2-7; D unclear. The length of the CDR3 is 15 residues. Per germline, CDR1 LGHDT and CDR2 YNNKEL (reference sequence). V was pared by 3 bases and J by 0 bases, with 12 bases between. The CDR3 nucleotides are TGTGCCAGCAGCCACAAGAGTGGCGGCTCCTACGAGCAGTACTTC. Residues: CASSHKSGGSYEQYF.

This clone occurred a few times. Here the CDR3 DNA reads TGTGCCAGTCAACAGGGCTCTGGAAACACCATATATTTT. Amino acids: CASQQGSGNTIYF. The chain has TRBV7-2 and TRBJ1-3; tentative D call: TRBD1 (6 bases). The germline V and J ends were trimmed by 9 bases and 0 bases, with 9 bases remaining between them. Germline loops: CDR1 SGHTA, CDR2 FQGNSA. CDR3 length equals 13 residues. Filled out from reference TRBV7-2 and TRBJ1-3, the complete variable domain reads GAGVSQSPSNKVTEKGKDVELRCDPISGHTALYWYRQSLGQGLEFLIYFQGNSAPDKSGLPSDRFSAERTGGSVSTLTIQRTQQEDSAVYLCASQQGSGNTIYFGEGSWLTVV.

V is TRBV12-3 or TRBV12-4 and J is TRBJ1-1; 7 bases map to TRBD1. Trimming at V came to 4 bases and at J to 4 bases, leaving 0 bases not matched to a gene. The CDR3 extends over 12 amino acids. The CDR3 reads CASSSGGTEAFF. The CDR3 DNA follows: TGTGCCAGCAGTTCAGGGGGCACTGAAGCTTTCTTT.